This paragraph reports one T cell receptor (beta chain). No antigen is known for it. This was a deep-level run. Only in-frame clones appear in the TCRdb table, and some are missing; sequencing was by immunoSEQ multiplex PCR. The sample lists 550,000 to 650,000 clones, about 96% seen once, with roughly 0.1% in the top ten. J was trimmed by 1 base and V by 0 bases; bases with no gene match: 11. The CDR3 has 17 amino acids. CDR1 and CDR2 from the germline V gene are SQVTM and ANQGSEA. This entry belongs to a study of shared clonotypes between healthy human individuals. As defined, naive CD8 cells were CD45RO-negative and positively selected for CCR7, with terminally differentiated effector memory CD45RA+ cells excluded. Study observations and caveats: Generally, estimated richness proved larger in naive subsets than it did in memory subsets.

The source is a woman in her 30s in good health. The chain links TRBV29-1 to TRBJ2-5, with TRBD1 identical over 7 bases. Sequences were obtained from naive CD8+ T cells sorted from blood. CDR3 bases: TGCAGCGTTGAAGATCCCTTTCAACGGGACAGCCAAGAGACCCAGTACTTC. It specifies CSVEDPFQRDSQETQYF.